The clone carrying this T cell receptor beta chain was found a few times. The trim removed 0 bases at V and 3 bases at J, leaving 10 bases unmatched. The germline V gene has CDR1 DFQATT and CDR2 SNEGSKA (reference sequence). The CDR3 sequence is 16 residues long. The sample originates from a study of early T cells in non-severe SARS-CoV-2 infection. TCRdb itself ran the 5' RACE reads through MiXCR, one entry per CDR3 protein. The table shows 60,000 to 75,000 distinct CDR3 sequences, with approximately 10% occurring only once. The J gene is TRBJ2-7, the V gene TRBV20-1, with 8 bases lining up with TRBD2. This receptor was taken from an adult who was a healthcare worker with PCR-confirmed SARS-CoV-2 infection or an uninfected control (not recorded which). The sequencing sample was made of whole blood. CDR3 in DNA: TGCAGTGCTAGAGATAGGCGCACCAGCGGGGGCTACGAGCAGTACTTC. As protein: CSARDRRTSGGYEQYF.